What follows is one T cell receptor (beta chain) and its context. Its antigen has not been determined. Base-call qualities are not available, and no considerably larger clone is one nucleotide away. The source of the sample is a study of shared clonotypes between healthy human individuals (dated by TCRdb to about 2020). Regarding the complete study: The cohort included three men and two women between 18 and 49 years of age. Between about 0.94 and 8.9 billion PBMCs per donor were obtained by leukapheresis. Libraries were prepared and TCR repertoires were sequenced by different laboratories using diverse techniques, in order to increase sequencing depth and limit assay-specific biases. Per donor, three plates each were used for CD4 naive and CD4 memory, two for CD8 naive, and one for CD8 memory. To estimate repertoire size and how much clonotypes are shared between individuals, the study performed deep sequencing of blood TCR repertoires from about five healthy adults. What the research found in general, with its limitations: Compared with non-shared clonotypes, clonotypes shared by all four sorted-subset donors had higher generation probabilities. Pairwise subsampling led to the expectation that sequencing depth would affect the degree of clonotype sharing among donors. Incomplete sequencing was indicated by rarefaction of sorted-subset datasets, despite the large sequencing depth. Estimated clonotype richness was generally larger for naive than for memory subsets. The small number of donors limited the genetic and exposure-history diversity represented. Sharing across a few donors was observed for 5% to 6.5% of naive CD4, 3.5% of naive CD8, about 2.5% of memory CD4, and around 0.4% of memory CD8 clonotypes. Sampling was limited to blood, and TCR repertoires in tissue likely differ from TCR repertoires in blood.

TCR CDR3 regions were amplified from genomic DNA by multiplex PCR using the deep immunoSEQ assay. Genomic DNA extracted from each cell subset was distributed evenly over all wells of several immunoSEQ 96-well plates, and each plate served as one replicate. For sorted subsets, roughly 200 ng of genomic DNA, equivalent to around 31,000 T cell genomes, went into each replicate PCR. The purified libraries were quantified using a Qubit 3.0 fluorometer, sized with a Bioanalyzer 2100, and then quantified again using the KAPA Library Quantification kit. A separate single-read 150-cycle Illumina NextSeq 550 flow cell was used to sequence each immunoSEQ 96-well plate. In the original analysis: The immunoSEQ output contained only junctional sequences without quality scores, so filtering could not match that applied to full-length reads. Sequences were annotated with PyIR, a Python wrapper for IgBLAST v1.9, using IMGT germline references to assign V/J genes and CDR3. Any read was removed if the V/J assignment was weak (E-value above 1e-6), the CDR3 was missing, or the read contained stop codons, out-of-frame junctions, or ambiguous translated residues. V3J clonotypes were defined as sequences sharing the same inferred V gene, J gene, and CDR3 amino acid sequence. The percentage overlap between two repertoires was calculated by dividing the number of shared unique clonotypes by the size of the smaller repertoire. Three approaches were used to assess repertoire richness: RTK rarefaction, the Chao1 estimator, and Recon v2.1 estimates of unobserved clonotypes. OLGA was used to compute generation probabilities for all TCRbeta clonotypes that the gDNA method yielded from a few donors. TCRdb limited this immuneACCESS table to in-frame rearrangements with V and J called. A share of clones is missing; checked studies link under half to unresolved V genes, and the rest is unexplained. The DNA gave D and trimming, while V, J and clone size come from that table. This sample comprises roughly 320,000 clones, about nine tenths of them detected only once. About 17% of the sample lies in the top ten.

The donors were healthy, HIV-negative adults with no recently reported acute infections or vaccinations. Every donor was a Caucasian adult residing in Nashville, Tennessee, USA. The CD8 memory samples were a combination of magnetically selected CD45RO+ cells and CCR7-negative CD45RA+ effector memory (TemRA) cells. After blood collection by leukapheresis, PBMCs were isolated using Ficoll-Histopaque density gradient centrifugation and then cryopreserved in the vapor phase of liquid nitrogen. Analytical flow cytometry was used to check the purity and quantity of each magnetically sorted T cell population. Genomic DNA was isolated from every sorted fraction and measured by UV absorbance on a Nanodrop 2000c. Sequenced sample: memory CD8+ T cells sorted from blood. The cell subset or site label corresponds to: CD45RO+ cells pooled with CCR7-negative TemRA cells. The clonotype was recovered from a man aged 18 to 35 in good health.

The DNA reads TGCGCCAGCAGCCAAGAACTAGCGGGAGGGTTCCCTTCCTACGAGCAGTACTTC. It translates as CASSQELAGGFPSYEQYF. The chain links TRBV4-3 with TRBJ2-7, and 13 bases in between align with TRBD2. The CDR3 covers 18 residues, taking in both the cysteine and the phenylalanine. Only CDR3 DNA is held: 54 bases, read in frame from base 1. Via the germline V gene, CDR1 is LGHNA and CDR2 YSLEER. The junction shows trimming of 0 bases on V and 1 base on J, and the gene matches do not reach 6 bases of it.